This T cell receptor (beta chain) was captured in a study of control samples from healthy donors and cancer patients. The CDR3 runs 14 residues. Germline CDR1 MNHEY, CDR2 SVGAGI. The V end lost 6 bases, the J end lost 3 bases, and 15 bases lay between the germline ends. Sequencing used immunoSEQ multiplex PCR; TCRdb keeps in-frame clones, though not all of them. The sample has about 67,000 clones; approximately 87% are singletons. Material for sequencing was PBMCs. This TCR derives from a woman aged 45-65 years with head and neck cancer. The chain has TRBV6-5 and TRBJ2-7; D possibly uses TRBD1 or TRBD2 (6 bases each). The CDR3 protein is CASRQGTSLYEQYF. DNA of the CDR3: TGTGCCAGCAGACAGGGAACTAGCCTCTACGAGCAGTACTTC.